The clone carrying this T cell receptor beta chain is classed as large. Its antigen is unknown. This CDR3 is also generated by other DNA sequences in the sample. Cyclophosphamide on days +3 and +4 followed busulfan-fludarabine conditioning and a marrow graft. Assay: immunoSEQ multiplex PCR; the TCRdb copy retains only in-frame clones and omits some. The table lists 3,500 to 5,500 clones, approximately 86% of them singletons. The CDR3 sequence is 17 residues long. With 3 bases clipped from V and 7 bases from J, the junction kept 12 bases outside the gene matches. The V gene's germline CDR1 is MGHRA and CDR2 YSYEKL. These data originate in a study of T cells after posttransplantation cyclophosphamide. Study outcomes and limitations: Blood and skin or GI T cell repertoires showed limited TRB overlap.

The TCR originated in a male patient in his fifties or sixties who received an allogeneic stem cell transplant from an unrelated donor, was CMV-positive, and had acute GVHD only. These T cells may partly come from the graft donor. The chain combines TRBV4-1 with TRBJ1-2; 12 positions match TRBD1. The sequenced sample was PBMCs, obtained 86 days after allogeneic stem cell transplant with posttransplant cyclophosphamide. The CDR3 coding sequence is TGCGCCAGCAGCCAGGACCAAGGGACAGGGGGCGCGAGTGGCTACACCTTC. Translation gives CASSQDQGTGGASGYTF.